The clone carrying this T cell receptor (beta chain) has only one observation. Its specificity is not known. This sample is part of a study of type 1 regulatory T cells. Background on the study: T-allo10 is an in vitro-generated, Tr1-enriched CD4 T cell product specific for alloantigen.

MiXCR was run by TCRdb on the reads, yielding one entry per CDR3 protein. The table lists about 68,000 distinct CDR3 sequences, about three fifths of them singletons, with 7% to 9.5% in the top ten. After removal of 1 base from V and 2 bases from J, the junction contained 14 bases not matched to a gene. Germline V gene data show CDR1 as MNHEY and CDR2 as SMNVEV (reference sequence). This CDR3 region has 18 residues. This chain links TRBV27 with TRBJ2-7, with 7 positions matching TRBD1. Sequencing was carried out using cultured T cells, either the whole culture or a sorted T cell fraction (not recorded which). Specified subset: Tr1-enriched cell product generated in vitro against host alloantigens. This clonotype was sampled from a human donor in good health. CDR3 DNA: TGTGCCAGCAGTTTATTGAATAGGACGAGGGGGCCCACCTACGAGCAGTACTTC. It specifies CASSLLNRTRGPTYEQYF.